This T cell receptor beta chain is from a study of T cells in Graves' hyperthyroidism and ophthalmopathy. Based on clinical symptoms, serum thyroxine and TRAb, thyroid ultrasound and orbital computed tomography, diagnoses were reached. Overall study results and limits: Stable hyperthyroidism and ophthalmopathy were separated using 13 V-J signatures.

RNA transcripts served as the template for amplifying TCR beta CDR3 regions. First-round RT-PCR of the TCR CDR3 relied on the HTBI primer set. In TCRdb, the multiplex PCR reads were re-called with MiXCR into one record per CDR3 protein. The sample has some 620,000 distinct CDR3 sequences, 16% seen once. V gave up 5 bases and J gave up 1 base, with 12 bases separating them. The V gene's germline CDR1 is MDHEN and CDR2 SYDVKM. This CDR3 contains 14 residues. This clonotype came up many times. Its antigen is not identified. The chain combines TRBV28 with TRBJ2-7, with D unresolved. The sample consisted of blood. This sequence originates from a woman aged 30 to 39 with Graves' hyperthyroidism. The chain's CDR3 is CASSEVLRSYEQYF. The DNA for the CDR3 is TGTGCCAGCAGTGAAGTCCTACGGTCCTACGAGCAGTACTTC.